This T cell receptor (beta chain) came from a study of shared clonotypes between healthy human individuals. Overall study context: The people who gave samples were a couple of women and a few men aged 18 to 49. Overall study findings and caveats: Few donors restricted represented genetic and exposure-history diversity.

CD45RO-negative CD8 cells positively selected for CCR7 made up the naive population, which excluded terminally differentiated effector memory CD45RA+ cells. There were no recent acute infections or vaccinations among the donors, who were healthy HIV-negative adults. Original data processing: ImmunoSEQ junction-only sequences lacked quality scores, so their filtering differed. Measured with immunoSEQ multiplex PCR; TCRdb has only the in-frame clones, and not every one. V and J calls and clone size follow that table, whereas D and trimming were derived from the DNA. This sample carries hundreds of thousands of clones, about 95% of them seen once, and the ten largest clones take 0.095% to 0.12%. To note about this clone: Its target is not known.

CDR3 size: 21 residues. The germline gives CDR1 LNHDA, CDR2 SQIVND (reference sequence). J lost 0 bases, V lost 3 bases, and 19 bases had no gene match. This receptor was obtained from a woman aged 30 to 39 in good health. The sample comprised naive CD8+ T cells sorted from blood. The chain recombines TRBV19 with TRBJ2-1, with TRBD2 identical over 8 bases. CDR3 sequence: CASSIPSPSGPMPPSYNEQFF. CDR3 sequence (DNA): TGTGCCAGTAGTATCCCTTCCCCTAGCGGGCCTATGCCACCCTCCTACAATGAGCAGTTCTTC.